The TCR beta chain under discussion was sequenced for a study of T cells in Graves' hyperthyroidism and ophthalmopathy. No progression to ophthalmopathy during 18 months of follow-up defined stable disease. Template material for amplifying TCR beta CDR3 regions consisted of RNA transcripts. A first-round RT-PCR of the TCR CDR3 used the HTBI primer set. TCRdb analysed the multiplex PCR reads with MiXCR anew, one entry per CDR3 protein. Here the sample spans about 680,000 distinct CDR3 sequences, about 35% being singletons. Concerning this clonotype itself: What it recognizes is unknown.

Study-level results: In the analysis, a 13 V-J model separated ophthalmopathy from stable hyperthyroidism. The model forecast ophthalmopathy, anticipating it by a median roughly 6.5 months before onset. Clonotypes that were expanded in thyroid above 0.001 mostly appeared in blood too.

Germline V CDR1 and CDR2: SGHTA, FQGNSA. This CDR3 is 14 amino acids long. V was clipped by 5 bases and J by 7 bases; unmatched bases: 6. The receptor was isolated from a woman in her forties with Graves' hyperthyroidism. Sample: blood. The chain combines TRBV7-2 with TRBJ1-2, with TRBD1 matching over 11 bases. The CDR3 nucleotides are TGTGCCAGCAGCCAGGACAGGGGGCAATCTGGCTACACCTTC. It codes for CASSQDRGQSGYTF.